This TCR beta chain came from a study of PD-1 blockade in mismatch repair-deficient tumors. Points on this clone: Antigen unknown.

Study results and limitations: Rapid post-treatment expansion, then contraction, generally preceding radiologic response, marked tumor-resident clones.

CDR1 and CDR2 from the germline V gene are SQVTM and ANQGSEA. CDR3 size: 15 residues. Trimming pared 4 bases from V and 2 bases from J, leaving 18 bases between. Using immunoSEQ multiplex PCR, the repertoire was profiled, and TCRdb retains in-frame clones only, with some absent. In the table there are around 25,000 clones, more than 80% of which are singletons. All patients were mismatch repair deficient, assessed by either PCR or immunohistochemistry. A few pembrolizumab responders had their TCRs sequenced. The origin of this receptor is an adult with mismatch repair-deficient cancer. The material was peripheral blood, obtained 12 weeks after starting pembrolizumab. The chain is built from TRBV29-1 and TRBJ2-7; a possible D gene is TRBD1 (7 bases). Here the CDR3 DNA reads TGCAGCGTTGCCACAGGGGTAAGGGGGGCCTACGAGCAGTACTTC. It codes for CSVATGVRGAYEQYF.